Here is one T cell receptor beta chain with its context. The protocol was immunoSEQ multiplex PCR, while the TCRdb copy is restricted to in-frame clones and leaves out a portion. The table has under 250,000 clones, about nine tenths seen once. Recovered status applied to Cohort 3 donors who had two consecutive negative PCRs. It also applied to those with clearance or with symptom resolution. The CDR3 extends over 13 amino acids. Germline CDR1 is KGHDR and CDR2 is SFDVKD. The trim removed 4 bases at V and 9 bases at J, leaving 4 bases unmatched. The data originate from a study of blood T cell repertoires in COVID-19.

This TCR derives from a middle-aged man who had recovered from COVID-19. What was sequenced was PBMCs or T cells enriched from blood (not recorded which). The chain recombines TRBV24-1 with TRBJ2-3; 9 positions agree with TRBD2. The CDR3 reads CATSDPGLATQYF. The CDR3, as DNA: TGTGCCACCAGTGACCCGGGACTAGCAACGCAGTATTTT.